Reported below is one T cell receptor beta chain. Its antigen is not known. This record belongs to a study of cytomegalovirus exposure and HLA in healthy donors. Whole-study findings and limits: Being indistinguishable, some V segments were excluded, TRBV6-2 and TRBV6-3 among them.

Amplification used 60 Vbeta primers and 13 Jbeta primers. Under the authors' procedure: The count from a later analysis was 65 million to 90 million unique TCR beta chains, about 10 million of them shared. Data came from immunoSEQ multiplex PCR; TCRdb stores just in-frame clones and leaves some out. That table furnishes V, J and clone size, whereas the DNA furnished D and trimming. The sample has roughly 100,000 clones; 60% to 80% are singletons. V shed 5 bases and J 4 bases; nucleotides not matched to a gene: 6. Per the germline V gene, CDR1 is SGHAT and CDR2 is FQNNGV. There are 14 residues in the CDR3.

J is TRBJ1-1 and V is TRBV11-2, with 8 bases matching TRBD1. Input material: PBMCs. This TCR was recovered from a man aged 50 to 60 in good health and CMV-seropositive. The CDR3 sequence: CASSTGQGGTEAFF. CDR3 bases: TGTGCCAGCAGCACAGGACAGGGCGGCACTGAAGCTTTCTTT.